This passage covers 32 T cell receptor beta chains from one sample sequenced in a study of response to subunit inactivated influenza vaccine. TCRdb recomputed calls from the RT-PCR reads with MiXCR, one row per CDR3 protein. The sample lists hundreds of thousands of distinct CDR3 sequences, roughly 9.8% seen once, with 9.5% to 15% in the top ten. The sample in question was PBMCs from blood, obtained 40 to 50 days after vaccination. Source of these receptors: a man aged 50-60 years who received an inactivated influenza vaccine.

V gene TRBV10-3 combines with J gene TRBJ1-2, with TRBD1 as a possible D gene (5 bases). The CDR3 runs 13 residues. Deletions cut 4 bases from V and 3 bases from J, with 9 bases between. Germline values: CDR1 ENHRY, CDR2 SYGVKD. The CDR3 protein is CAISGDPDYGYTF. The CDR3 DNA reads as TGTGCCATCAGTGGGGACCCGGACTATGGCTACACCTTC.

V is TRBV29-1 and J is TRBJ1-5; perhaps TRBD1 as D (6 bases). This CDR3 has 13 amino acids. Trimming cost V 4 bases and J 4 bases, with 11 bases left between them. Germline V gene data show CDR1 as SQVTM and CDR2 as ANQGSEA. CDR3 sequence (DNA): TGCAGCGTTGGCCACAGGGAAAATCAGCCCCAGCATTTT. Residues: CSVGHRENQPQHF. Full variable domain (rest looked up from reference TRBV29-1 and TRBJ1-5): SAVISQKPSRDICQRGTSLTIQCQVDSQVTMMFWYRQQPGQSLTLIATANQGSEATYESGFVIDKFPISRPNLTFSTLTVSNMSPEDSSIYLCSVGHRENQPQHFGDGTRLSIL.

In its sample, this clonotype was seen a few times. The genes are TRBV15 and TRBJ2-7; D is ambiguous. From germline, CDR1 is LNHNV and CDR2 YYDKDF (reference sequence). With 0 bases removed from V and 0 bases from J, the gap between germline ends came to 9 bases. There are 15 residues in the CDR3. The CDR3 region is CATSRDYGGSYEQYF. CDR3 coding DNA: TGTGCCACCAGCAGAGATTATGGCGGCTCCTACGAGCAGTACTTC.

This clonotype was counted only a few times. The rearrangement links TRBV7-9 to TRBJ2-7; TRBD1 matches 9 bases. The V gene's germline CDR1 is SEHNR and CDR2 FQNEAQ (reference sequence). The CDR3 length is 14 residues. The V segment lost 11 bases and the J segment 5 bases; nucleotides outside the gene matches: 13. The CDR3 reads CASRTGTGFNEQYF. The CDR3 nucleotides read TGTGCCTCCAGGACCGGGACAGGGTTCAACGAGCAGTACTTC.

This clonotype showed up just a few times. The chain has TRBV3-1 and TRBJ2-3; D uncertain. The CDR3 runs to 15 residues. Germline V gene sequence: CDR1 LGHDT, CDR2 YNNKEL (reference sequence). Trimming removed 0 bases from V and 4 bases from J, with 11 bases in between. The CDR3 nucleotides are TGTGCCAGCAGCCAAGAAGGGCCGGGCCCAGATACGCAGTATTTT. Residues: CASSQEGPGPDTQYF.

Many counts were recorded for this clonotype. The CDR3 region has the DNA TGTGCCAGCAGTTACTCGGGAGGGCCCCAAGAGACCCAGTACTTC. This translates into CASSYSGGPQETQYF. This chain links TRBV6-5 with TRBJ2-5; TRBD2 matches at 7 bases. The CDR3 runs 15 residues. With V trimmed by 0 bases and J by 1 base, 2 bases remained unmatched. CDR1 and CDR2 from the germline V gene are MNHEY and SVGAGI.

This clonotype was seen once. The CDR3 loop reads CASSQERERTSGANVLTF. DNA for the CDR3: TGCGCCAGCAGCCAAGAAAGAGAGCGGACCTCTGGGGCCAACGTCCTGACTTTC. The gene calls are TRBV4-3 and TRBJ2-6; tentatively, D is TRBD2 (5 bases). Trimming removed 0 bases from V and 0 bases from J, with 12 bases in between. In germline, CDR1 is LGHNA, CDR2 YSLEER. This CDR3 is 18 amino acids long.

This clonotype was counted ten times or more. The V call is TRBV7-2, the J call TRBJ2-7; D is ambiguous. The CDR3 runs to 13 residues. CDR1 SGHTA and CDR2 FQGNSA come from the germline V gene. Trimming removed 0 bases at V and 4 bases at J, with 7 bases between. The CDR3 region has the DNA TGTGCCAGCAGCTTAGCGAAGAGTTACGAGCAGTACTTC. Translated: CASSLAKSYEQYF. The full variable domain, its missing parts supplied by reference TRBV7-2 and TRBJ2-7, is GAGVSQSPSNKVTEKGKDVELRCDPISGHTALYWYRQSLGQGLEFLIYFQGNSAPDKSGLPSDRFSAERTGGSVSTLTIQRTQQEDSAVYLCASSLAKSYEQYFGPGTRLTVT.

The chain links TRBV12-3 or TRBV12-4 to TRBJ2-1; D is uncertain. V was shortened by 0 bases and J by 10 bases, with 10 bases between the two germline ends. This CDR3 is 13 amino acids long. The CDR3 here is CASSLARSGEQFF. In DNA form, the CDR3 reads TGTGCCAGCAGTTTAGCGCGGAGTGGCGAGCAGTTCTTC.

The CDR3, as DNA: TGTGCCAGCAGCCAGGGGGCGGGGGGCGCGAATCAGCCCCAGCATTTT. Translation gives CASSQGAGGANQPQHF. The chain has TRBV4-2 and TRBJ1-5; D may be TRBD1 (6 bases). The CDR3 length is 16 residues. Between the trimmed V and J ends, which lost 3 bases and 4 bases, there was a span of 16 bases. Germline V CDR1 and CDR2: LGHNA, YNFKEQ.

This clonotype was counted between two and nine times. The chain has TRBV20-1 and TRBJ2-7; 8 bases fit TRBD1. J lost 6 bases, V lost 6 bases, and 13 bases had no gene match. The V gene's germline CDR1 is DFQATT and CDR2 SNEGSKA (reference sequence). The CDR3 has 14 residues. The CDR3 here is CSAGSGQGAVEQYF. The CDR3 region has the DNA TGCAGTGCCGGGTCGGGGCAGGGGGCGGTCGAGCAGTACTTC.

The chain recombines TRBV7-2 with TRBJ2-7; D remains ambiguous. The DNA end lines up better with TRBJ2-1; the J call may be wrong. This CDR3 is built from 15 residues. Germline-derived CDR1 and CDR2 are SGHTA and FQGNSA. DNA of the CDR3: TGTGCCAGCAGTCCTAAAGCAGGCACCATAGGGGAGCAGTTCTTC. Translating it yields CASSPKAGTIGEQFF.

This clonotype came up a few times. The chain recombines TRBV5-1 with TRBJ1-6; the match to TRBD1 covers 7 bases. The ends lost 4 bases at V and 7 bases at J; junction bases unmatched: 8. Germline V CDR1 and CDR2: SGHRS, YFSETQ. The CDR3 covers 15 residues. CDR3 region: CASSPNTGENSPLHF. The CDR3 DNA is TGCGCCAGCAGCCCTAATACAGGGGAAAATTCACCCCTCCACTTT.

The CDR3 DNA follows: TGTGCCAGCAGTTATGTCAATCAAGAGACCCAGTACTTC. Translation gives CASSYVNQETQYF. The chain recombines TRBV6-2 or TRBV6-3 with TRBJ2-5; D is uncertain. CDR1 is MNHEY, CDR2 SVGEGT, per germline. The germline V and J ends were trimmed by 3 bases and 2 bases, with 7 bases remaining between them. The CDR3 sequence is 13 residues long.

DNA of the CDR3: TGCGCCAGCAGCTTGGCGGGACAGAACTACGAGCAGTACTTC. Translating it yields CASSLAGQNYEQYF. The V gene is TRBV5-1, the J gene TRBJ2-7; 7 bases agree with TRBD1. From germline, CDR1 is SGHRS and CDR2 YFSETQ. V lost 0 bases to trimming and J lost 3 bases; unmatched junction nucleotides: 3. CDR3 length: 14 residues.

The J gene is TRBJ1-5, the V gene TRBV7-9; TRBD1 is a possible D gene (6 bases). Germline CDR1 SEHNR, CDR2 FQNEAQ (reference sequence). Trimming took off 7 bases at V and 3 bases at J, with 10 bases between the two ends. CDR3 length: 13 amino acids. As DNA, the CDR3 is TGTGCCAGCACGCAGGGGTACAATCAGCCCCAGCATTTT. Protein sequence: CASTQGYNQPQHF.

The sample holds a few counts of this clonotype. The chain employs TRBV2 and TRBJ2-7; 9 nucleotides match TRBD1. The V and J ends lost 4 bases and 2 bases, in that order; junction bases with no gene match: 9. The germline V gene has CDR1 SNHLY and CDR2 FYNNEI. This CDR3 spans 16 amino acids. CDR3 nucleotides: TGTGCCAGCAGTGCCCCGGGCGACAGGGGGGCCTACGAGCAGTACTTC. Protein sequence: CASSAPGDRGAYEQYF. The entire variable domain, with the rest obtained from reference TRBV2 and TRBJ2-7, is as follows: EPEVTQTPSHQVTQMGQEVILRCVPISNHLYFYWYRQILGQKVEFLVSFYNNEISEKSEIFDDQFSVERPDGSNFTLKIRSTKLEDSAMYFCASSAPGDRGAYEQYFGPGTRLTVT.

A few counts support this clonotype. The CDR3 here is CSAREAGRLNIQYF. The CDR3 DNA is TGCAGTGCTAGAGAAGCCGGGAGGTTAAACATTCAGTACTTC. This rearrangement joins TRBV20-1 to TRBJ2-4; TRBD2 matches 7 bases. The CDR3 totals 14 residues. Germline loops: CDR1 DFQATT, CDR2 SNEGSKA (reference sequence). V dropped 0 bases and J dropped 6; count of bases not matched to a gene: 5.

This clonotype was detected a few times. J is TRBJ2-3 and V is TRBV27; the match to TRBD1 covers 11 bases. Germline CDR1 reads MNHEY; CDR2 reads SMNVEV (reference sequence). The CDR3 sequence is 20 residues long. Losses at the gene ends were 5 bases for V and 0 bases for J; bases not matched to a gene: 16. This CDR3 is CASSIYGTGGRLLSTDTQYF. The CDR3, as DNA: TGTGCCAGCAGTATTTATGGGACAGGGGGAAGGCTACTTAGCACAGATACGCAGTATTTT.

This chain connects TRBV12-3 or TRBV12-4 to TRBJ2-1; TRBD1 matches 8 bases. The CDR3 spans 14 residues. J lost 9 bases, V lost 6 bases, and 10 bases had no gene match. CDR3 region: CASRAVGQASEQFF. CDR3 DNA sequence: TGTGCCAGCAGGGCCGTGGGACAGGCTAGTGAGCAGTTCTTC.

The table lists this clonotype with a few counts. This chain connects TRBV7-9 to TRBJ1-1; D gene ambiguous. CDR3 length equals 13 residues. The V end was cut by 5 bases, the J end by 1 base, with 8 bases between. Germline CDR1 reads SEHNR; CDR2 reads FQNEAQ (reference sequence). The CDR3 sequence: CASSENRNTEAFF. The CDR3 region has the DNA TGTGCCAGCAGCGAAAACAGGAACACTGAAGCTTTCTTT.

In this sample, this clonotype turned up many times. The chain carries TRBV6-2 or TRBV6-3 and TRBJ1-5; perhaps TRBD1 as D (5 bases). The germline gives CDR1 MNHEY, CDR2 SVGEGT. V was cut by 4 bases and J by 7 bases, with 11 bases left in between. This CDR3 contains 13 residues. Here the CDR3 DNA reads TGTGCCAGCAGTTCTCAGGGAGTACAGCCCCAGCATTTT. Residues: CASSSQGVQPQHF.

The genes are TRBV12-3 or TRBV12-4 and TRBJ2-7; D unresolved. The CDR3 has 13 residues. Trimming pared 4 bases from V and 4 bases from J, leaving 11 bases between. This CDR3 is CASSYERGYEQYF. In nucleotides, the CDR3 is TGTGCCAGCAGTTACGAAAGAGGTTACGAGCAGTACTTC.

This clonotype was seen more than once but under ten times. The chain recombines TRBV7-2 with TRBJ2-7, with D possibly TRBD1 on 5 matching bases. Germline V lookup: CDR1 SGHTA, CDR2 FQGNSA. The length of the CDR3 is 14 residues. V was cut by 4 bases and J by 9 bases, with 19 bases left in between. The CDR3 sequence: CASSSQGGRFGQYF. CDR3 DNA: TGTGCCAGCAGCTCCCAGGGCGGACGGTTCGGGCAGTACTTC.

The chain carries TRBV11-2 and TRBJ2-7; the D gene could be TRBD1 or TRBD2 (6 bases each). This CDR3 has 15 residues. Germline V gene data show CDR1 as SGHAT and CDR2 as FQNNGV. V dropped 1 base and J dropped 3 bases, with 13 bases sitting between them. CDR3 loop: CASSLAAGHFYEQYF. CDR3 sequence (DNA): TGTGCCAGCAGCTTAGCGGCGGGACATTTCTACGAGCAGTACTTC.

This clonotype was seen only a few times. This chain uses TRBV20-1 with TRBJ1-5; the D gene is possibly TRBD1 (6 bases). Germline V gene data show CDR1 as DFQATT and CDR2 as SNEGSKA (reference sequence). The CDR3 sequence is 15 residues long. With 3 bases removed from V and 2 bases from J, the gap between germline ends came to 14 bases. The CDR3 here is CSARPSGARNQPQHF. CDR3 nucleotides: TGCAGTGCTAGGCCCTCAGGGGCTCGCAATCAGCCCCAGCATTTT.

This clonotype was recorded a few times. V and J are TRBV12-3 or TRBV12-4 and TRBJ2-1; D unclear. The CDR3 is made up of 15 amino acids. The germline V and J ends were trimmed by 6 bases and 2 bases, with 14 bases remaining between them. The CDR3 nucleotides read TGTGCCAGCAGCCCCGGCCGCTCGACCTACAATGAGCAGTTCTTC. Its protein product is CASSPGRSTYNEQFF.

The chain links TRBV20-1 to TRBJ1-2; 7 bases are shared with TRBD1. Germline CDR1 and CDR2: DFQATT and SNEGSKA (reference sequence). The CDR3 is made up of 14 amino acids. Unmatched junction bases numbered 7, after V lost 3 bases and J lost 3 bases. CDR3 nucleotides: TGCAGTGCTAGTACAGGGGCGGACTACTATGGCTACACCTTC. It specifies CSASTGADYYGYTF.

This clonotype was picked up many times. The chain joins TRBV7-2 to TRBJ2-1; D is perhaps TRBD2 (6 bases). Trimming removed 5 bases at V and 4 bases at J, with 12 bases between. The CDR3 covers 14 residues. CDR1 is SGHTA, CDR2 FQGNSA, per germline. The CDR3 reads CASSDPGLYNEQFF. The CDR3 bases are TGTGCCAGCAGCGATCCGGGACTTTACAATGAGCAGTTCTTC. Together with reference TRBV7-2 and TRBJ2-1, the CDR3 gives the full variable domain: GAGVSQSPSNKVTEKGKDVELRCDPISGHTALYWYRQSLGQGLEFLIYFQGNSAPDKSGLPSDRFSAERTGGSVSTLTIQRTQQEDSAVYLCASSDPGLYNEQFFGPGTRLTVL.

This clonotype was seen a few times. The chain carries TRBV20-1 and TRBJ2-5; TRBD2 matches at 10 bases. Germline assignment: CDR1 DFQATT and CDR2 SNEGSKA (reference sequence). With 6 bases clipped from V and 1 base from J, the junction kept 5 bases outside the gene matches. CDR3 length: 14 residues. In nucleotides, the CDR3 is TGCAGTGCCCCAGCGGGGGGGCGCCAAGAGACCCAGTACTTC. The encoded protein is CSAPAGGRQETQYF.

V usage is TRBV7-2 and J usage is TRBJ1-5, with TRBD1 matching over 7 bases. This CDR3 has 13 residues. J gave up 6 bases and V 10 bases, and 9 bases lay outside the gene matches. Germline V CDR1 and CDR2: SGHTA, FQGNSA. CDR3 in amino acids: CATSPGGSQPQHF. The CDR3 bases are TGTGCCACCTCTCCAGGGGGGAGTCAGCCCCAGCATTTT.

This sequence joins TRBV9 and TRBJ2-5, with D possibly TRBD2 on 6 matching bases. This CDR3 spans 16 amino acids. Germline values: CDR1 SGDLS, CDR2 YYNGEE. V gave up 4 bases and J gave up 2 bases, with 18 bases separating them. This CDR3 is CASSSLSGGVQETQYF. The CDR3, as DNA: TGTGCCAGCAGCTCCCTAAGTGGCGGGGTTCAAGAGACCCAGTACTTC. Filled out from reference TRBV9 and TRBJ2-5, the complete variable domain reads DSGVTQTPKHLITATGQRVTLRCSPRSGDLSVYWYQQSLDQGLQFLIQYYNGEERAKGNILERFSAQQFPDLHSELNLSSLELGDSALYFCASSSLSGGVQETQYFGPGTRLLVL.